The rows below give T cell receptor beta chains drawn from one sample of a study of shared clonotypes between healthy human individuals. TCRdb's table, derived via immunoSEQ multiplex PCR, lists solely in-frame clones and lacks some. The sample records hundreds of thousands of clones, about 96% being singletons. Sequenced sample: naive CD8+ T cells sorted from blood. These receptors all stem from a man aged 25-45 years in good health. Both conserved end residues are part of each CDR3. D genes are given only for firm matches. Clone sizes are given selectively: once, few, many, or a class where the clone is expanded.

>NA|TRBJ1-2|TRBD1|TRBV2
CASRGTVYGYTF
TGTGCCAGCAGAGGGACAGTATATGGCTACACCTTC
>NA|TRBJ1-2|NA|TRBV7-9
CASSSAVTYGYTF
TGTGCCAGCAGCTCTGCAGTGACCTATGGCTACACCTTC
>NA|TRBJ2-1|TRBD2|TRBV27
CASSFLAGGNEQFF
TGTGCCAGCAGTTTTCTAGCGGGAGGCAATGAGCAGTTCTTC
>NA|TRBJ1-1|NA|TRBV30
CAWGLVNTEAFF
TGTGCCTGGGGACTCGTGAACACTGAAGCTTTCTTT
>NA|TRBJ2-7|TRBD2|TRBV23-1
CASSQSGLEVSEQYF
TGCGCCAGCAGTCAATCGGGACTAGAAGTCTCCGAGCAGTACTTC
>NA|TRBJ2-1|TRBD1|TRBV5-1
CASSPVGTGALNEQFF
TGCGCCAGCAGCCCGGTGGGGACAGGGGCTCTCAATGAGCAGTTCTTC
>once|TRBJ2-4|NA|TRBV5-6
CASSLGQAIQYF
TGTGCCAGCAGCTTGGGACAGGCCATTCAGTACTTC
>NA|TRBJ2-5|TRBD2|TRBV4-3
CASSQVNAGVQETQYF
TGCGCCAGCAGCCAAGTTAACGCGGGAGTCCAAGAGACCCAGTACTTC
>NA|TRBJ2-3|TRBD2|TRBV28
CASSLRTSGSRDTQYF
TGTGCCAGCAGTTTAAGGACTAGCGGGAGTCGGGATACGCAGTATTTT
>NA|TRBJ2-7|NA|TRBV10-3
CAISTTPGPYEQYF
TGTGCCATCAGCACCACCCCTGGCCCCTACGAGCAGTACTTC
>NA|TRBJ2-2|TRBD1|TRBV7-2
CASRPDRGLAGGTGELFF
TGTGCCAGCAGACCCGACAGGGGGCTAGCGGGCGGCACCGGGGAGCTGTTTTTT
>NA|TRBJ2-4|NA|TRBV13
CASSPTGAHKHIQYF
TGTGCCAGCAGCCCGACGGGCGCGCACAAGCACATTCAGTACTTC
>NA|TRBJ1-5|NA|TRBV27
CASRPHTLGQSQPQHF
TGTGCCAGCAGGCCTCACACGTTGGGACAAAGCCAGCCCCAGCATTTT
>once|TRBJ2-7|TRBD1|TRBV7-9
CASSLPLGQGVGEQYF
TGTGCCAGCAGCTTACCACTGGGACAGGGGGTAGGTGAGCAGTACTTC
>NA|TRBJ2-7|NA|TRBV23-1
CASSHPVLLPYEQYF
TGCGCCAGCAGTCACCCAGTTCTGCTCCCCTACGAGCAGTACTTC
>NA|TRBJ2-1|TRBD2|TRBV7-9
CATSPGRVLAGHNEQFF
TGTGCCACCTCACCCGGGAGGGTCCTAGCGGGACACAATGAGCAGTTCTTC
>NA|TRBJ1-1|NA|TRBV27
CASRGSMPQAFF
TGTGCCAGCAGGGGTAGTATGCCCCAAGCTTTCTTT
>NA|TRBJ2-7|TRBD2|TRBV29-1
CSAQGLAGRYEQYF
TGCAGCGCCCAGGGACTAGCGGGCCGCTACGAGCAGTACTTC
>NA|TRBJ2-2|TRBD1|TRBV2
CASRLTGGRGTGELFF
TGTGCCAGCAGGCTTACAGGGGGCAGAGGCACCGGGGAGCTGTTTTTT
>NA|TRBJ1-1|NA|TRBV5-1
CASSPPLKGNFAMNTEAFF
TGCGCCAGCAGCCCCCCCTTGAAGGGGAATTTTGCTATGAACACTGAAGCTTTCTTT
>NA|TRBJ2-3|NA|TRBV7-9
CASSPDAGNTQYF
TGTGCCAGCAGCCCAGATGCGGGGAATACGCAGTATTTT
>NA|TRBJ2-5|TRBD1|TRBV7-7
CASSLRQGRETQYF
TGTGCCAGCAGCTTAAGACAGGGTAGAGAGACCCAGTACTTC
>NA|TRBJ2-7|NA|TRBV7-9
CASSPRLSYEQYF
TGTGCCAGCAGCCCCCGCCTGTCCTACGAGCAGTACTTC
>NA|TRBJ2-7|NA|TRBV2
CASSPIYYEQYF
TGTGCCAGCAGTCCAATTTACTACGAGCAGTACTTC
>NA|TRBJ2-7|TRBD1|TRBV29-1
CSVEMDRVHEQYF
TGCAGCGTTGAAATGGACAGGGTGCACGAGCAGTACTTC
>NA|TRBJ2-1|TRBD2|TRBV6-6
CASTPTGGPYNEQFF
TGTGCCAGCACCCCTACGGGGGGGCCGTACAATGAGCAGTTCTTC
>NA|TRBJ2-7|NA|TRBV7-9
CASSLNRGNPSGSYEQYF
TGTGCCAGCAGCTTAAACAGAGGTAACCCCAGTGGGAGCTACGAGCAGTACTTC
>NA|TRBJ2-1|NA|TRBV14
CASSQEATPNEQFF
TGTGCCAGCAGCCAAGAGGCCACTCCCAATGAGCAGTTCTTC
>NA|TRBJ1-1|NA|TRBV29-1
CSVVFYTNTEAFF
TGCAGCGTTGTCTTCTACACGAACACTGAAGCTTTCTTT
>NA|TRBJ2-2|NA|TRBV7-6
CASSPANTGELFF
TGTGCCAGCAGCCCCGCGAACACCGGGGAGCTGTTTTTT
>NA|TRBJ1-4|NA|TRBV10-1
CASRNRVGANEKLFF
TGCGCCAGCAGGAACAGGGTGGGGGCCAATGAAAAACTGTTTTTT
>NA|TRBJ2-5|NA|TRBV29-1
CSVENMGVEETQYF
TGCAGCGTTGAAAATATGGGAGTGGAAGAGACCCAGTACTTC
>NA|TRBJ2-1|NA|TRBV7-9
CASSLAQGAYNEQFF
TGTGCCAGCAGCTTAGCCCAGGGCGCCTACAATGAGCAGTTCTTC
>NA|TRBJ2-7|TRBD2|TRBV12-5
CASGRGLAGFGEQYF
TGTGCTAGTGGCCGAGGACTAGCGGGATTCGGCGAGCAGTACTTC
>NA|TRBJ2-1|NA|TRBV13
CASSANPMGGGADEQFF
TGTGCCAGCAGCGCTAACCCTATGGGCGGAGGGGCGGATGAGCAGTTCTTC
>NA|TRBJ2-1|TRBD1|TRBV15
CATSAGTGVWNEQFF
TGTGCCACCAGCGCCGGGACAGGGGTGTGGAATGAGCAGTTCTTC
>NA|TRBJ1-2|NA|TRBV27
CASSTLEGDYGYTF
TGTGCCAGCAGTACTCTGGAGGGAGACTATGGCTACACCTTC
>NA|TRBJ2-7|TRBD2|TRBV5-1
CASSSLAGGPLEQYF
TGCGCCAGCAGCTCGCTAGCGGGAGGGCCATTAGAGCAGTACTTC
>NA|TRBJ2-2|NA|TRBV11-3
CASSLSVVRQGAAGELFF
TGTGCCAGCAGCTTATCCGTAGTGAGGCAGGGAGCGGCCGGGGAGCTGTTTTTT
>NA|TRBJ1-1|TRBD1|TRBV6-1
CASSDPRGENTEAFF
TGTGCCAGCAGTGATCCCAGGGGGGAGAACACTGAAGCTTTCTTT
>NA|TRBJ2-7|TRBD2|TRBV27
CASSSRLAARAYEQYF
TGTGCCAGCAGTTCTAGACTAGCCGCGCGGGCCTACGAGCAGTACTTC
>NA|TRBJ2-7|NA|TRBV4-3
CASSQDQISSYEQYF
TGCGCCAGCAGCCAAGATCAGATAAGCTCCTACGAGCAGTACTTC
>NA|TRBJ2-7|NA|TRBV6-1
CASSDLGGPIEQYF
TGTGCCAGCAGTGACCTAGGTGGCCCGATCGAGCAGTACTTC
>NA|TRBJ1-1|NA|TRBV27
CASSHRSGGAYTEAFF
TGTGCCAGCAGCCATCGATCCGGGGGAGCGTACACTGAAGCTTTCTTT
>NA|TRBJ1-2|NA|TRBV7-3
CASSPFGGQIGSYGYTF
TGTGCCAGCAGCCCCTTCGGGGGTCAAATCGGGTCCTATGGCTACACCTTC
>NA|TRBJ2-7|NA|TRBV4-1
CASSQDPLGGGRQYF
TGCGCCAGCAGCCAAGACCCTTTAGGGGGAGGACGGCAGTACTTC
>NA|TRBJ1-1|TRBD1|TRBV9
CASSADREVEAFF
TGTGCCAGCAGCGCGGACAGGGAAGTTGAAGCTTTCTTT
>NA|TRBJ2-7|TRBD1|TRBV7-2
CASSLGQGVYEQYF
TGTGCCAGCAGCTTAGGACAGGGGGTCTATGAGCAGTACTTC
>NA|TRBJ2-7|TRBD2|TRBV9
CASSVGTSGTYEQYF
TGTGCCAGCAGCGTGGGGACTAGCGGGACCTACGAGCAGTACTTC
>NA|TRBJ1-5|NA|TRBV27
CASSQGHNQPQHF
TGTGCCAGCAGCCAGGGTCACAATCAGCCCCAGCATTTT
>NA|TRBJ2-7|TRBD2|TRBV27
CASIPSGSRGYEQYF
TGTGCCAGCATACCTAGCGGGAGTAGAGGATACGAGCAGTACTTC
>NA|TRBJ2-3|NA|TRBV18
CASSPSKRGTDTQYF
TGTGCCAGCTCACCATCTAAGCGTGGCACAGATACGCAGTATTTT
>NA|TRBJ1-2|NA|TRBV6-1
CASSGGGTRVDYGYTF
TGTGCCAGCAGTGGGGGGGGCACCAGGGTGGACTATGGCTACACCTTC
>NA|TRBJ2-1|NA|TRBV27
CASSLRGLEQFF
TGTGCCAGCAGTTTAAGGGGGTTGGAGCAGTTCTTC
>NA|TRBJ1-1|NA|TRBV7-2
CASSWAQGPTLDADTEAFF
TGTGCCAGCAGCTGGGCACAGGGACCCACATTGGATGCTGACACTGAAGCTTTCTTT